These 22 T cell receptor beta chains were sequenced from one sample in a study of blood T cell repertoires in COVID-19. The method was immunoSEQ multiplex PCR; TCRdb's version includes in-frame clones alone and lacks a portion of them. Among about 120,000 clones, roughly 80% were seen once, and the ten largest hold approximately 1.5%. Sequencing was done on a sample of peripheral blood. These receptors were obtained from a man aged 50-59 years with acute or convalescent COVID-19.

The V gene is TRBV11-1, the J gene TRBJ2-4; no definite D call. The length of the CDR3 is 14 residues. CDR1 SGHAT and CDR2 FQDESV come from the germline V gene (reference sequence). V dropped 2 bases and J dropped 0 bases, with 5 bases sitting between them. The CDR3 sequence is CASSLSLAKNIQYF. The CDR3 nucleotides read TGTGCCAGCAGCTTATCCTTAGCCAAAAACATTCAGTACTTC.

The V and J genes are TRBV5-5 and TRBJ2-5; D not certain. CDR3 length: 15 amino acids. Germline V CDR1 and CDR2: SGHKS, YYEKEE (reference sequence). The V gene lost 2 bases and the J gene lost 5 bases, with 16 bases spanning the gap. DNA for the CDR3: TGTGCCAGCAGCTTACGACTCTCTTGGGTGGAGACCCAGTACTTC. Its translation is CASSLRLSWVETQYF.

The chain combines TRBV11-2 with TRBJ1-2; a possible D gene is TRBD1 (6 bases). CDR1 and CDR2 from the germline V gene are SGHAT and FQNNGV. Deletions cut 0 bases from V and 7 bases from J, with 15 bases between. The CDR3 covers 15 residues. The CDR3 reads CASSLDPGENRGYTF. CDR3 nucleotide sequence: TGTGCCAGCAGCTTAGACCCAGGGGAAAACCGTGGCTACACCTTC. Filled out from reference TRBV11-2 and TRBJ1-2, the complete variable domain reads EAGVAQSPRYKIIEKRQSVAFWCNPISGHATLYWYQQILGQGPKLLIQFQNNGVVDDSQLPKDRFSAERLKGVDSTLKIQPAKLEDSAVYLCASSLDPGENRGYTFGSGTRLTVV.

The rearrangement links TRBV9 to TRBJ1-2; TRBD1 agrees at 9 bases. The germline V gene has CDR1 SGDLS and CDR2 YYNGEE. The CDR3 spans 18 residues. V trimming: 3 bases; J trimming: 3 bases; junction bases outside the gene matches: 15. This CDR3 reads CASSDPTRDRVLDYGYTF. As DNA, the CDR3 is TGTGCCAGCAGCGACCCGACCAGGGACAGGGTATTGGACTATGGCTACACCTTC.

The chain links TRBV2 to TRBJ2-5, with D tentatively TRBD1 (5 bases). From germline, CDR1 is SNHLY and CDR2 FYNNEI. This CDR3 region has 14 residues. Trimming took off 5 bases at V and 0 bases at J, with 10 bases between the two ends. CDR3 nucleotides: TGTGCCAGCAGTTGGGGCAGAAACCAAGAGACCCAGTACTTC. It yields the protein CASSWGRNQETQYF.

This chain connects TRBV7-5 to TRBJ1-5; the table's D call of TRBD1 was not tested on the DNA. TRBV7-5 corresponds to a pseudogene. The CDR3 covers 13 residues. The CDR3 loop reads CARSPGGRQPQHF. As DNA, the CDR3 is TGTGCCAGAAGCCCAGGGGGCAGACAGCCCCAGCATTTT.

The chain is built from TRBV5-1 and TRBJ2-1; 9 bases align to TRBD2. The CDR3 consists of 15 residues. The V gene end was trimmed by 7 bases and the J gene end by 6 bases; junction bases not matched to a gene: 11. Germline V gives CDR1 SGHRS, CDR2 YFSETQ. DNA for the CDR3: TGCGCCAGCGGCGGGGGGGGCGGTCCCCTCAATGAGCAGTTCTTC. Translated: CASGGGGGPLNEQFF. The full variable domain, in which reference TRBV5-1 and TRBJ2-1 provide the parts outside the CDR3, is KAGVTQTPRYLIKTRGQQVTLSCSPISGHRSVSWYQQTPGQGLQFLFEYFSETQRNKGNFPGRFSGRQFSNSRSEMNVSTLELGDSALYLCASGGGGGPLNEQFFGPGTRLTVL.

V gene TRBV5-5 combines with J gene TRBJ1-1, with D maybe TRBD1 (5 bases). The CDR3 is made up of 13 amino acids. Trimming took off 6 bases at V and 1 base at J, with 10 bases between the two ends. The germline V gene has CDR1 SGHKS and CDR2 YYEKEE (reference sequence). CDR3 bases: TGTGCCAGCATTTTTCAGGGGAACACTGAAGCTTTCTTT. It translates to CASIFQGNTEAFF.

The rearrangement uses TRBV18 and TRBJ1-1; 7 nucleotides align to TRBD1. The length of the CDR3 is 14 residues. Unmatched junction bases numbered 8, after V lost 5 bases and J lost 5 bases. Germline V CDR1 and CDR2: KGHSH, LQKENI. Here the CDR3 reads CASSAVTGETEAFF. Here the CDR3 DNA reads TGTGCCAGCTCAGCTGTTACAGGGGAGACTGAAGCTTTCTTT.

The gene calls are TRBV4-1 and TRBJ1-5, with D uncertain. CDR3 length: 15 residues. CDR1 and CDR2 (germline): MGHRA, YSYEKL. V dropped 1 base and J dropped 7 bases, with 14 bases sitting between them. CDR3 in DNA: TGCGCCAGCAGCCAAGGGATGATCGGAGGGCAGCCCCAGCATTTT. Its protein is CASSQGMIGGQPQHF.

V usage is TRBV6-5 and J usage is TRBJ2-2; 8 bases match TRBD1. In germline, CDR1 is MNHEY, CDR2 SVGAGI. The CDR3 is 14 residues long. The trim removed 7 bases at V and 9 bases at J, leaving 10 bases unmatched. DNA for the CDR3: TGTGCCAGCACTAGGACTACAGGGGGACGGGAGCTGTTTTTT. Amino acid sequence: CASTRTTGGRELFF.

The V gene is TRBV3-1 (or the pseudogene TRBV3-2), the J gene TRBJ1-5; no firm D call. Trimming took 1 base from V and 3 from J, leaving 7 bases between them. Germline V gives CDR1 LGHDT, CDR2 YNNKEL (reference sequence). The CDR3 covers 14 residues. CDR3 sequence reads: CASSQGQDNQPQHF. As DNA, the CDR3 is TGTGCCAGCAGCCAAGGGCAGGACAATCAGCCCCAGCATTTT.

The chain employs TRBV19 and TRBJ1-1, with 7 positions matching TRBD1. The CDR3 runs to 14 residues. With 3 bases clipped from V and 1 base from J, the junction kept 2 bases outside the gene matches. Per the germline V gene, CDR1 is LNHDA and CDR2 is SQIVND (reference sequence). The CDR3 reads CASSITGANTEAFF. CDR3 DNA: TGTGCCAGTAGTATCACAGGGGCGAACACTGAAGCTTTCTTT.

This clone was counted only a few times. DNA of the CDR3: TGTGCCAGCAGCCCCATTAAGGGGCAAGAGACCCAGTACTTC. Its protein product is CASSPIKGQETQYF. The chain links TRBV11-2 to TRBJ2-5; tentative D call: TRBD1 (5 bases). Germline V lookup: CDR1 SGHAT, CDR2 FQNNGV. V shed 5 bases and J shed 2 bases, with 12 bases lying between them. This CDR3 is built from 14 residues.

This sequence joins TRBV9 and TRBJ1-6; maybe TRBD1 (5 bases). The CDR3 runs to 19 residues. CDR1 and CDR2 from the germline V gene are SGDLS and YYNGEE. V was trimmed by 3 bases and J by 1 base, leaving 20 bases between them. The CDR3 DNA reads TGTGCCAGCAGCGCGCATCAGACAGTATCGAATTCCTATAATTCACCCCTCCACTTT. It encodes CASSAHQTVSNSYNSPLHF.

CDR3 amino acids: CASVRTGGDGYTF. The CDR3 nucleotides read TGTGCCAGCGTAAGAACAGGGGGCGATGGCTACACCTTC. The V and J genes are TRBV6-6 and TRBJ1-2; 9 nucleotides line up with TRBD1. The length of the CDR3 is 13 residues. Germline V gives CDR1 MNHNY, CDR2 SVGAGI (reference sequence). The V and J ends lost 8 bases and 6 bases, in that order; junction bases with no gene match: 7.

This clone was counted only a few times. The chain has TRBV5-1 and TRBJ1-4; TRBD1 matches 7 bases. CDR3 length: 15 amino acids. Germline V CDR1 and CDR2: SGHRS, YFSETQ. With V trimmed by 1 base and J by 8 bases, 8 bases remained unmatched. The CDR3 spells CASSLKGATNEKLFF. In nucleotides, the CDR3 is TGCGCCAGCAGCTTGAAGGGGGCGACGAACGAAAAACTGTTTTTT.

The genes are TRBV5-1 and TRBJ2-1; a weak D match, TRBD2 (6 bases). Germline CDR1 and CDR2: SGHRS and YFSETQ. Trimming removed 5 bases at V and 3 bases at J, with 21 bases between. The CDR3 has 17 residues. CDR3 amino acids: CASSPRFGTDYYNEQFF. In nucleotides, the CDR3 is TGCGCCAGCAGTCCGCGGTTCGGGACTGACTACTACAATGAGCAGTTCTTC.

The chain carries TRBV7-2 and TRBJ2-3; 8 positions agree with TRBD2. J lost 0 bases, V lost 5 bases, and 4 bases had no gene match. Germline assignment: CDR1 SGHTA and CDR2 FQGNSA. CDR3 length equals 15 residues. CDR3: CASSPSGGSTDTQYF. In DNA form, the CDR3 reads TGTGCCAGCAGCCCTTCGGGGGGGAGCACAGATACGCAGTATTTT.

The CDR3 spells CASHKRIAGETDTQYF. Here the CDR3 DNA reads TGTGCCAGCCATAAAAGAATAGCGGGGGAGACAGATACGCAGTATTTT. The chain uses TRBV2 and TRBJ2-3; 9 positions agree with TRBD2. After removal of 8 bases from V and 3 bases from J, the junction contained 12 bases not matched to a gene. The germline V gene encodes CDR1 SNHLY and CDR2 FYNNEI. The CDR3 has 16 residues.

The V and J genes are TRBV3-1 (or the pseudogene TRBV3-2) and TRBJ2-3; D gene ambiguous. The V end lost 0 bases, the J end lost 2 bases, and 12 bases lay between the germline ends. Germline CDR1 and CDR2: LGHDT and YNNKEL (reference sequence). This CDR3 comprises 16 residues. This CDR3 reads CASSQEGWANTDTQYF. The CDR3 coding sequence is TGTGCCAGCAGCCAAGAGGGTTGGGCAAACACAGATACGCAGTATTTT.

The rearrangement uses TRBV6-5 and TRBJ1-3; D not resolved. The CDR3 is made up of 14 amino acids. V lost 8 bases and J lost 1, with 12 bases in between. Germline V gives CDR1 MNHEY, CDR2 SVGAGI. The CDR3 nucleotides are TGTGCCAGCTTTGGCACAGCATCTGGAAACACCATATATTTT. Residues: CASFGTASGNTIYF.